The T cell receptor beta chain described here comes from a study of T cell repertoires in cytomegalovirus infection. The overall study: Indications came from public TCR beta signatures; they pointed to CMV infection and to a matching HLA type.

This clonotype was seen more than once but under ten times. Antigen specificity is unknown. CDR3 length equals 15 residues. The germline V and J ends were trimmed by 3 bases and 7 bases, with 15 bases remaining between them. TCRdb passed the reads through MiXCR, listing each CDR3 protein once. The sample consists of about 700,000 distinct CDR3 sequences, 33% of them appearing once. V gene TRBV12-3 or TRBV12-4 combines with J gene TRBJ1-4; tentative D call: TRBD1 (5 bases). The TCR comes from a human donor in good health (CMV status not recorded). Some clones in this sample may be carry-over from other donors' samples. The sample was cultured PBMCs, taken from culture after CMV antigen stimulation. The CDR3 here is CASSLVGGGSEKLFF. As DNA, the CDR3 is TGTGCCAGCAGTTTGGTGGGGGGAGGTAGTGAAAAACTGTTTTTT.